The rows below give T cell receptor beta chains drawn from one sample of a study of blood T cell repertoires in COVID-19. The table came from immunoSEQ multiplex PCR; TCRdb's copy has only in-frame clones and leaves some out. Seen here are about 260,000 clones, over 75% observed once, and the top ten hold 10% to 15%. The sequencing input was peripheral blood. Receptors originate from a human donor in a cohort sampled during active COVID-19. CDR3s include the opening cysteine and the closing phenylalanine or tryptophan. The D gene is left open where the match is weak. Size tells how often a clone was seen (once, few, many) or the class of an expanded clone, and some rows leave it out.

TRBJ2-2	few	TRBD2	TRBV7-2	CASRPGTTNTGELFF	TGTGCCAGCCGGCCCGGGACTACGAACACCGGGGAGCTGTTTTTT
TRBJ2-7	NA	TRBD1	TRBV18	CASSLRTGLSYEQYF	TGTGCCAGCTCACTTCGGACAGGGCTAAGCTACGAGCAGTACTTC
TRBJ1-3	NA	NA	TRBV4-1	CASSQRTNSRSAGPYGNTIYF	TGCGCCAGCAGCCAACGAACGAACTCCAGGTCAGCGGGGCCATACGGAAACACCATATATTTT
TRBJ2-2	NA	TRBD1	TRBV3-1/TRBV3-2	CASSQDLGSGGQGNTGELFF	TGTGCCAGCAGCCAAGATCTTGGTTCGGGGGGACAGGGGAACACCGGGGAGCTGTTTTTT
TRBJ1-5	NA	NA	TRBV5-1	CASSLVSGGQPQHF	TGCGCCAGCAGCTTGGTCTCGGGTGGACAGCCCCAGCATTTT
TRBJ2-5	NA	TRBD1	TRBV6-5	CASRGTGAGEETQYF	TGTGCCAGCAGGGGAACAGGGGCCGGGGAAGAGACCCAGTACTTC
TRBJ1-2	NA	TRBD1	TRBV27	CASGQGYGYTF	TGTGCCAGCGGACAGGGCTATGGCTACACCTTC
TRBJ2-7	NA	NA	TRBV9	CASSVEAGRPSYEQYF	TGTGCCAGCAGCGTAGAGGCAGGTCGACCCTCCTACGAGCAGTACTTC
TRBJ2-1	NA	TRBD2	TRBV2	CASSSPGTSRSYNEQFF	TGTGCCAGCAGTAGTCCCGGGACTAGTAGGTCCTACAATGAGCAGTTCTTC
TRBJ1-5	few	NA	TRBV2	CASSATRGFQPQHF	TGTGCCAGCAGTGCGACTCGCGGGTTTCAGCCCCAGCATTTT
TRBJ2-1	NA	NA	TRBV30	CAWRRVPYNEQFF	TGTGCCTGGAGGAGGGTCCCCTACAATGAGCAGTTCTTC
TRBJ2-1	NA	NA	TRBV15	CATSRDFGEYNEQFF	TGTGCCACCAGCAGAGATTTCGGGGAGTACAATGAGCAGTTCTTC
TRBJ2-5	NA	NA	TRBV5-1	CASSWPPGYGETQYF	TGCGCCAGCAGCTGGCCCCCGGGGTATGGGGAGACCCAGTACTTC
TRBJ2-7	few	NA	TRBV7-3	CASSLGGPPPYEQYF	TGTGCCAGCAGCCTCGGGGGGCCTCCCCCCTACGAGCAGTACTTC
TRBJ2-1	NA	NA	TRBV7-2	CASSPYGGIQQFF	TGTGCCAGCAGCCCTTATGGCGGGATTCAGCAGTTCTTC
TRBJ2-5	NA	TRBD2	TRBV5-1	CASSDRAGGRETQYF	TGCGCCAGCAGCGACCGGGCGGGAGGGAGAGAGACCCAGTACTTC
TRBJ1-1	NA	NA	TRBV28	CASSERGSRTEAFF	TGTGCCAGCAGCGAGAGGGGGAGTAGGACTGAAGCTTTCTTT
TRBJ2-2	NA	TRBD2	TRBV18	CASSPLGTSGNLLNTGELFF	TGTGCCAGCTCACCTCTAGGGACTAGCGGGAACCTCCTTAACACCGGGGAGCTGTTTTTT
TRBJ2-5	NA	TRBD2	TRBV11-2	CASSLLEGAGVRGETQYF	TGTGCCAGCAGCCTCCTGGAGGGCGCGGGAGTACGGGGGGAGACCCAGTACTTC
TRBJ1-1	NA	TRBD1	TRBV7-9	CASSVSQGADEAFF	TGTGCCAGCAGCGTATCACAGGGGGCCGATGAAGCTTTCTTT
TRBJ2-3	NA	NA	TRBV6-5	CASSLAAGTDTQYF	TGTGCCAGCAGCTTGGCCGCGGGCACAGATACGCAGTATTTT
TRBJ2-5	few	NA	TRBV18	CASSSGQTVQETQYF	TGTGCCAGCTCATCGGGACAAACCGTCCAAGAGACCCAGTACTTC
TRBJ2-1	NA	NA	TRBV5-1	CASSSGVINEQFF	TGCGCCAGCAGCTCCGGGGTGATCAATGAGCAGTTCTTC
TRBJ2-2	NA	NA	TRBV23-1	CASSQSGQNTGELFF	TGCGCCAGCAGTCAATCTGGACAGAACACCGGGGAGCTGTTTTTT